Below, 15 T cell receptor beta chains from the same sample are listed, as sequenced in a study of tumor-infiltrating lymphocytes in primary liver carcinoma (dated by TCRdb to about 2017). Without any cell sorting, total RNA and DNA were co-extracted from roughly 21-30 mg of bulk tissue using the AllPrep DNA/RNA mini kit. Sequenced using an Illumina HiSeq 2500. A constant-region primer and ProtoScript II reverse transcriptase were used to reverse-transcribe TCRbeta-specific cDNA from roughly 0.55 ug total RNA. The TCRbeta libraries were prepared through three rounds of nested multiplex PCR following a slightly modified ARM-PCR procedure. Each of the first two PCR rounds ran for about 10 cycles and used multiplex TRBV1-TRBV30 forward primers together with a Cbeta reverse primer. Using fastp at Q25 and MiXCR, TCRdb reprocessed the public reads and kept productive beta chains. All rows with the same CDR3 protein become a single entry with the most common DNA and genes. The table for this sample lists about 20,000 distinct CDR3 sequences; around three quarters of them were counted only once. About 40% of the sample is in the top ten clones.

The sample taken for sequencing was liver tumor tissue from sampling region 4. Per the publication, the cell subset or site label means: tumor region T4, right-lateral pole. The source is a woman in her thirties with primary liver carcinoma and hepatitis B virus infection.

Details on this clonotype: A junction end diverges from the germline sequence, so it may reflect a read error. The V gene is TRBV11-2, the J gene TRBJ2-3, with 9 bases matching TRBD1. Germline V CDR1 and CDR2: SGHAT, FQNNGV. This CDR3 is built from 17 residues. CDR3 sequence reads: CGSSLGGQGSFKDTQYF. In DNA form, the CDR3 reads TGTGGCAGCAGCTTAGGGGGACAGGGATCTTTCAAGGATACGCAGTATTTT. The full variable domain, completed using reference TRBV11-2 and TRBJ2-3, is EAGVAQSPRYKIIEKRQSVAFWCNPISGHATLYWYQQILGQGPKLLIQFQNNGVVDDSQLPKDRFSAERLKGVDSTLKIQPAKLEDSAVYLCGSSLGGQGSFKDTQYFGPGTRLTVL.

Note on this clonotype: One end of the junction varies from germline; a read error may be responsible. The chain has TRBV4-3 and TRBJ2-1; D not resolved. Germline CDR1 reads LGHNA; CDR2 reads YSLEER. The CDR3 runs to 16 residues. CDR3 protein: CASSQDARGSYNEQFF. The CDR3, as DNA: TGCGCCAGCAGTCAAGATGCGAGAGGCTCCTACAATGAGCAGTTCTTC.

In regard to this clonotype: Without the conserved terminal phenylalanine or tryptophan, this CDR3 likely stems from a read error. J is TRBJ2-2 and V is TRBV11-1; D might be TRBD2 (7 bases). Germline V lookup: CDR1 SGHAT, CDR2 FQDESV (reference sequence). The CDR3 length is 16 residues. The CDR3 coding sequence is TGTGCCAGCAACAGGGTTATGGCGGGAGTGTCTGGGGAACTGTTTTCT. The encoded protein is CASNRVMAGVSGELFS.

With respect to this clonotype: One end of the junction varies from germline; a read error may be responsible. The chain links TRBV5-1 to TRBJ2-1; 9 positions agree with TRBD2. The CDR3 extends over 17 amino acids. Germline CDR1 is SGHRS and CDR2 is YFSETQ. CDR3 DNA sequence: TGCGCTAGCAGCTTGGGACTAGCTGGAGGCTTGGGCAATGAGCACTTCTTC. This gives the protein CASSLGLAGGLGNEHFF.

The chain employs TRBV10-3 and TRBJ1-6; 8 nucleotides line up with TRBD1. Germline loops: CDR1 ENHRY, CDR2 SYGVKD. There are 14 residues in the CDR3. CDR3: CAVSHDRGGSPLHF. CDR3 in DNA: TGTGCAGTCAGCCACGACAGGGGAGGATCACCCCTCCACTTT.

This clonotype was seen just once. The junction shows a germline mismatch at one end, possibly a read error. V usage is TRBV7-8 and J usage is TRBJ2-7; D is unresolved. Germline V gene sequence: CDR1 SGHVS, CDR2 FQNEAQ. The CDR3 spans 12 residues. CDR3 residues: CASSSGAKLQYF. The CDR3 DNA sequence: TGTGCCAGCAGCTCAGGAGCGAAATTGCAGTACTTT.

A word on this clonotype: The junction and the germline gene differ at one end; a read error may be behind it. CDR3 residues: CSIEDAAGAPGELFF. CDR3 coding DNA: TGCAGCATTGAAGACGCCGCGGGAGCCCCCGGGGAGTTGTTTTTT. This chain connects TRBV29-1 to TRBJ2-2; 7 nucleotides line up with TRBD2. Germline CDR1 reads SQVTM; CDR2 reads ANQGSEA. CDR3 length: 15 amino acids.

This clonotype has more than one count but fewer than ten. One junction end does not reproduce the germline sequence, and a read error may be involved. The rearrangement uses TRBV4-3 and TRBJ1-2; a possible D gene is TRBD1 (5 bases). Germline values: CDR1 LGHNA, CDR2 YSLEER. This CDR3 comprises 15 residues. The CDR3 nucleotides are TGCGCCGGCAGCCAAGATTGGGGCAGGATGAATGGCTCCACCTTC. It codes for CAGSQDWGRMNGSTF.

This clonotype has a handful of counts. In this CDR3 the conserved last residue, phenylalanine or tryptophan, is missing, so a read error is likely. The chain couples TRBV28 to TRBJ1-5, with D possibly being TRBD1 (5 bases). The CDR3 totals 13 residues. CDR1 and CDR2 (germline): MDHEN, SYDVKM. The V end lost 10 bases, the J end lost 10 bases, and 20 bases lay between the germline ends. CDR3 protein: CATRWGPDGPQHS. CDR3 coding DNA: TGTGCCACCAGGTGGGGCCCGGATGGTCCCCAGCATTCT.

About this clonotype itself: One junction end disagrees with the germline gene, perhaps due to a read error. The rearrangement uses TRBV4-2 and TRBJ1-4; D is unresolved. Per germline, CDR1 LGHNA and CDR2 YNFKEQ. The CDR3 length is 12 residues. DNA for the CDR3: TGTGCCGGCAGCCACGATAGGGAAAAACCGTTTTTT. This sequence encodes CAGSHDREKPFF.

This sequence joins TRBV12-3 or TRBV12-4 and TRBJ1-5; D is perhaps TRBD1 (5 bases). CDR3 length: 14 residues. V gave up 6 bases and J gave up 6 bases, with 15 bases separating them. CDR3 nucleotide sequence: TGTGCCAGCAGCCCACCAGGGTTTATTCAGCCCCAGCATTTT. Translated, it gives CASSPPGFIQPQHF.

This clonotype was seen a few times. This chain joins TRBV6-1 and TRBJ2-7; D possibly corresponds to TRBD2 (5 bases). Germline CDR1 MNHNS, CDR2 SASEGT. Trimming took 3 bases from V and 3 from J, leaving 15 bases between them. CDR3 length: 15 amino acids. In nucleotides, the CDR3 is TGTGCCAGCAGTGAGTTGGGGAGTCGTGTCTACGAGCAGTACTTC. This translates into CASSELGSRVYEQYF.

Remarks on this clonotype: One end of the junction varies from germline; a read error may be responsible. The V and J genes are TRBV12-3 or TRBV12-4 and TRBJ2-7; possibly TRBD2 for D (5 bases). The CDR3 covers 14 residues. This chain's CDR3 is CAGSFEGLTVEQYF. CDR3 bases: TGTGCCGGCAGTTTCGAGGGCCTTACTGTGGAGCAGTACTTC.

About this clonotype: A junction boundary mismatches the germline segment, possibly from a read error. The rearrangement links TRBV5-6 to TRBJ1-5, with 9 positions matching TRBD1. CDR1 and CDR2 (germline): SGHDT, YYEEEE. The CDR3 totals 14 residues. The CDR3 DNA is TGTGCCAGTAGTACAGGGGGCAGCAGTCAGCCCCAGCATTTT. Amino acid sequence: CASSTGGSSQPQHF. Filled out from reference TRBV5-6 and TRBJ1-5, the complete variable domain reads DAGVTQSPTHLIKTRGQQVTLRCSPKSGHDTVSWYQQALGQGPQFIFQYYEEEERQRGNFPDRFSGHQFPNYSSELNVNALLLGDSALYLCASSTGGSSQPQHFGDGTRLSIL.

The V and J genes are TRBV11-2 and TRBJ2-1; TRBD1 matches at 8 bases. The CDR3 is 15 amino acids. Per germline, CDR1 SGHAT and CDR2 FQNNGV. V was clipped by 4 bases and J by 8 bases; unmatched bases: 10. For the CDR3, the DNA is TGTGCCAGCAGCTATAAAGGACAGGGCGAATATGAGCAGTTCTTC. It encodes CASSYKGQGEYEQFF.